This T cell receptor beta chain is drawn from a study of blood T cell repertoires in COVID-19. The germline CDR1 and CDR2 sequences are MGHRA and YSYEKL. The ends were cut back, 0 bases at V and 11 bases at J, with 11 bases in the middle. This CDR3 is 14 amino acids long. Original analysis: Reference gene primer amplification gave estimated nucleated cell counts. Some clones are missing from TCRdb's copy, which holds only in-frame ones; the method was immunoSEQ multiplex PCR. The DNA gave D and trimming, while V, J and clone size come from that table. The repertoire holds tens of thousands of clones, with roughly 80% as singletons.

The clonotype comes from a human donor in a cohort sampled during active or convalescent COVID-19. Sequenced sample: peripheral blood. V usage is TRBV4-1 and J usage is TRBJ1-6; D unclear. CDR3 region: CASSQDTGMPPLHF. The CDR3 region has the DNA TGCGCCAGCAGCCAAGATACGGGAATGCCACCCCTCCACTTT.